These 4 T cell receptor beta chains were sequenced from one sample in a study of early T cells in non-severe SARS-CoV-2 infection. A single record per CDR3 protein comes from TCRdb applying MiXCR to the 5' RACE reads. The data show approximately 73,000 distinct CDR3 sequences, approximately 11% seen once. Sequencing used whole blood. The source is an adult who was a healthcare worker with PCR-confirmed SARS-CoV-2 infection or an uninfected control (not recorded which).

At least ten counts were recorded for this clonotype. The chain uses TRBV6-5 and TRBJ1-4, with D possibly being TRBD1 (5 bases). CDR1 is MNHEY, CDR2 SVGAGI, per germline. Trimming cost V 8 bases and J 8 bases, with 18 bases left between them. CDR3 length equals 14 residues. The CDR3 region is CASARDLQREKLFF. As DNA, the CDR3 is TGTGCCAGCGCGCGGGACCTACAGCGCGAAAAACTGTTTTTT.

This clonotype was observed a handful of times. The genes are TRBV7-9 and TRBJ1-5; 10 bases match TRBD1. CDR1 SEHNR and CDR2 FQNEAQ come from the germline V gene (reference sequence). Trimming at V came to 4 bases and at J to 2 bases, leaving 8 bases not matched to a gene. The CDR3 has 17 residues. This CDR3 is CASSSSTGGYGNQPQHF. Written as DNA, the CDR3 is TGTGCCAGCAGCTCCTCGACAGGGGGCTATGGCAATCAGCCCCAGCATTTT.

The chain couples TRBV19 to TRBJ2-3, with 9 bases aligning to TRBD1. The CDR3 has 14 residues. The junction had 7 bases not matched to a gene; V was cut back by 6 bases and J by 6 bases. Germline V CDR1 and CDR2: LNHDA, SQIVND (reference sequence). DNA of the CDR3: TGTGCCAGTAGACACCGGGACAGGGAGGATACGCAGTATTTT. This codes for CASRHRDREDTQYF. The whole variable domain, remainder taken from reference TRBV19 and TRBJ2-3, is DGGITQSPKYLFRKEGQNVTLSCEQNLNHDAMYWYRQDPGQGLRLIYYSQIVNDFQKGDIAEGYSVSREKKESFPLTVTSAQKNPTAFYLCASRHRDREDTQYFGPGTRLTVL.

This clonotype was counted only a few times. J is TRBJ2-6 and V is TRBV2; possibly TRBD1 for D (5 bases). Germline V lookup: CDR1 SNHLY, CDR2 FYNNEI. V was cut by 9 bases and J by 0 bases, with 9 bases left in between. The CDR3 has 14 amino acids. The CDR3 DNA sequence: TGTGCCAGGGACACAGGCTCTGGGGCCAACGTCCTGACTTTC. Translating gives CARDTGSGANVLTF.